Below, 32 T cell receptor beta chains from the same sample are listed, as sequenced in a study of T and B cells in COVID-19 patients (TCRdb year 2020). TRB repertoires were amplified from approximately 250-500 ng of genomic DNA extracted from blood. Reads for this sample came from an Illumina MiSeq. Multiplex PCR with BIOMED2 TRB-A/B primer pools was used to amplify the TRB rearrangements. TCRdb reworked the public reads: Q25 trimming with fastp, MiXCR clone assembly, productive beta chains retained. Each record represents a unique CDR3 protein, reported with the most common genes and DNA among its rows. The table for this sample lists 6,500 to 10,000 distinct CDR3 sequences; 35% to 45% of them were counted only once. The leading ten clones occupy more than 3% of the sample. Input material: blood. The receptor source for this set is a human donor who had recovered from COVID-19.

This clonotype is medium-sized (0.01 to 0.1%). The V gene is TRBV19, the J gene TRBJ2-6, with D unclear. The CDR3 is 19 amino acids. The V and J ends lost 4 bases and 0 bases respectively, with 19 bases between them. Germline assignment: CDR1 LNHDA and CDR2 SQIVND (reference sequence). The CDR3 region is CASSKFSAGLSSGANVLTF. CDR3 coding DNA: TGTGCCAGTAGTAAGTTCTCGGCAGGCCTAAGCTCTGGGGCCAACGTCCTGACTTTC.

By share, this clonotype counts as medium-sized. J is TRBJ2-3 and V is TRBV29-1, with 10 bases matching TRBD2. J gave up 1 base and V 2 bases, and 6 bases lay outside the gene matches. The CDR3 spans 16 residues. Looked up from germline, CDR1 is SQVTM and CDR2 is ANQGSEA. For the CDR3, the DNA is TGCAGCGTTGAAAGCGGGAGGGTAGGTGGCACAGATACGCAGTATTTT. Translation: CSVESGRVGGTDTQYF.

This clonotype was seen only a few times. The chain carries TRBV29-1 and TRBJ1-2; D is undetermined. The CDR3 totals 11 residues. Trimming stripped 4 bases from V and 5 bases from J, with 8 bases between. In germline, CDR1 is SQVTM, CDR2 ANQGSEA. In DNA form, the CDR3 reads TGCAGCGTTGTTACGGGATATGGCTACACCTTC. As protein: CSVVTGYGYTF.

The chain uses TRBV6-4 and TRBJ2-2; D is perhaps TRBD1 (6 bases). Trimming left V 6 bases short and J 5 bases short, with 10 bases between. CDR3 length equals 13 residues. In germline, CDR1 is MRHNA, CDR2 SNTAGT. The CDR3 sequence: CASRPTGTGELFF. DNA of the CDR3: TGTGCCAGCAGACCTACAGGGACCGGGGAGCTGTTTTTT.

This clonotype was detected only a few times. The chain recombines TRBV5-1 with TRBJ2-3; 12 bases agree with TRBD2. Trimming took 0 bases from V and 4 from J; bases not matched to a gene: 3. The CDR3 is 16 amino acids. Looked up from germline, CDR1 is SGHRS and CDR2 is YFSETQ. The CDR3 DNA reads as TGCGCCAGCAGCTTGGCCGGACTAGCGGGGTCAGATACGCAGTATTTT. Encoded protein: CASSLAGLAGSDTQYF.

This clonotype was seen just once. The V gene is TRBV6-5, the J gene TRBJ1-1; D perhaps matches TRBD1 (5 bases). The CDR3 spans 18 residues. V lost 5 bases and J 0 bases, leaving 22 bases between the germline ends. From germline, CDR1 is MNHEY and CDR2 SVGAGI. CDR3 residues: CASSPDIWVGDLNTEAFF. CDR3 DNA sequence: TGTGCCAGCAGTCCGGACATTTGGGTGGGGGACTTGAACACTGAAGCTTTCTTT.

This clonotype turned up a few times. V is TRBV7-9 and J is TRBJ2-7; D unresolved. The CDR3 loop spans 14 amino acids. V shed 0 bases and J shed 5 bases, with 11 bases lying between them. Germline V gives CDR1 SEHNR, CDR2 FQNEAQ (reference sequence). The CDR3 nucleotides are TGTGCCAGCAGCTTAGCGGCGCCCCGAGACGAGCAGTACTTC. Its translation: CASSLAAPRDEQYF. Combining the CDR3 with reference TRBV7-9 and TRBJ2-7 gives the whole variable domain DTGVSQNPRHKITKRGQNVTFRCDPISEHNRLYWYRQTLGQGPEFLTYFQNEAQLEKSRLLSDRFSAERPKGSFSTLEIQRTEQGDSAMYLCASSLAAPRDEQYFGPGTRLTVT.

This clonotype has a single count. Germline is not matched at one junction end, which may reflect a read error. V usage is TRBV30 and J usage is TRBJ2-1, with 9 bases aligning to TRBD2. The CDR3 is 15 residues long. The germline CDR1 and CDR2 sequences are GTSNPN and SVGIG (reference sequence). The CDR3 is CSWSVRAGGPSEQFF. The DNA for the CDR3 is TGTTCCTGGAGTGTACGAGCGGGGGGCCCCAGTGAGCAGTTCTTC.

In this sample, this clonotype is medium-sized. The genes are TRBV6-5 and TRBJ2-2, with 8 nucleotides matching TRBD1. V shed 5 bases and J 1 base; nucleotides not matched to a gene: 6. Germline assignment: CDR1 MNHEY and CDR2 SVGAGI. The length of the CDR3 is 16 residues. CDR3 nucleotides: TGTGCCAGCAGTCCCGGGACAGGAATGAACACCGGGGAGCTGTTTTTT. It is translated as CASSPGTGMNTGELFF.

V gene TRBV6-2 or TRBV6-3 combines with J gene TRBJ2-1; D not certain. Germline CDR1 and CDR2: MNHEY and SVGEGT. The CDR3 is made up of 15 amino acids. Trimming removed 7 bases at V and 7 bases at J, with 20 bases between. CDR3 nucleotide sequence: TGTGCCAGCACCCAAGGTGATCTCTACCCAAATGAGCAGTTCTTC. It encodes CASTQGDLYPNEQFF.

The gene calls are TRBV5-1 and TRBJ2-2; no firm D call. The V and J ends lost 4 bases and 4 bases respectively, with 20 bases between them. CDR3 length: 17 amino acids. Germline CDR1 is SGHRS and CDR2 is YFSETQ. The CDR3 sequence: CASSPNPTQTRTGELFF. For the CDR3, the DNA is TGCGCCAGCAGCCCTAACCCGACCCAGACGCGCACCGGGGAGCTGTTTTTT.

This sequence joins TRBV7-9 and TRBJ1-1; 7 nucleotides match TRBD1. Germline values: CDR1 SEHNR, CDR2 FQNEAQ (reference sequence). The V and J ends lost 3 bases and 5 bases, in that order; junction bases with no gene match: 6. The CDR3 runs 14 residues. In DNA form, the CDR3 reads TGTGCCAGCAGCTTTGACAGGGTAACGACTGAAGCTTTCTTT. It specifies CASSFDRVTTEAFF.

This clonotype is labeled medium-sized. The chain carries TRBV29-1 and TRBJ2-3; a possible D gene is TRBD1 (6 bases). Looked up from germline, CDR1 is SQVTM and CDR2 is ANQGSEA. Deletions cut 5 bases from V and 0 bases from J, with 12 bases between. The CDR3 is 14 residues long. The DNA of the CDR3 is TGCAGCGTTACAGGGAGTTCTAGCACAGATACGCAGTATTTT. It is translated as CSVTGSSSTDTQYF.

This chain joins TRBV29-1 and TRBJ1-2; no reliable D call. V was cut by 4 bases and J by 5 bases, with 11 bases left in between. Per the germline V gene, CDR1 is SQVTM and CDR2 is ANQGSEA. This CDR3 spans 12 amino acids. The CDR3 nucleotides read TGCAGCGTTGGAGGTAGTGAGTATGGCTACACCTTC. Amino acids: CSVGGSEYGYTF. Using reference TRBV29-1 and TRBJ1-2 for the parts outside the CDR3, the full variable domain is SAVISQKPSRDICQRGTSLTIQCQVDSQVTMMFWYRQQPGQSLTLIATANQGSEATYESGFVIDKFPISRPNLTFSTLTVSNMSPEDSSIYLCSVGGSEYGYTFGSGTRLTVV.

In this sample, this clonotype turned up a few times. The chain uses TRBV11-2 and TRBJ2-1, with 9 bases fitting TRBD1. V lost 7 bases, J lost 7 bases, and 11 bases stayed unmatched. The germline CDR1 and CDR2 sequences are SGHAT and FQNNGV. The CDR3 runs 15 residues. DNA of the CDR3: TGTGCCAGCACCTCGGCCGGGACAGGGAGGAATGAGCAGTTCTTC. Translating it yields CASTSAGTGRNEQFF. Full variable domain (rest looked up from reference TRBV11-2 and TRBJ2-1): EAGVAQSPRYKIIEKRQSVAFWCNPISGHATLYWYQQILGQGPKLLIQFQNNGVVDDSQLPKDRFSAERLKGVDSTLKIQPAKLEDSAVYLCASTSAGTGRNEQFFGPGTRLTVL.

This clonotype has just one count. The chain carries TRBV6-2 or TRBV6-3 and TRBJ2-7, with TRBD2 as a possible D gene (6 bases). CDR1 is MNHEY, CDR2 SVGEGT, per germline. V was cut by 0 bases and J by 0 bases, with 9 bases left in between. The CDR3 covers 15 residues. The CDR3 loop reads CASSYSAGSSYEQYF. For the CDR3, the DNA is TGTGCCAGCAGTTACTCGGCGGGAAGCTCCTACGAGCAGTACTTC.

This clonotype has only a few counts. The gene calls are TRBV6-5 and TRBJ1-6; D remains unclear. V was cut by 9 bases and J by 0 bases, with 9 bases left in between. Germline values: CDR1 MNHEY, CDR2 SVGAGI. CDR3 length: 14 amino acids. The CDR3 spells CASSVLSYNSPLHF. DNA for the CDR3: TGTGCCAGTTCGGTACTCTCCTATAATTCACCCCTCCACTTT.

V gene TRBV27 combines with J gene TRBJ2-7; perhaps TRBD2 as D (6 bases). Per the germline V gene, CDR1 is MNHEY and CDR2 is SMNVEV (reference sequence). V dropped 2 bases and J dropped 10 bases, with 18 bases sitting between them. The CDR3 is made up of 14 amino acids. CDR3 sequence: CASSLEGRRGNQYF. The DNA of the CDR3 is TGTGCCAGCAGTTTAGAGGGCCGCCGGGGGAACCAGTACTTC.

The chain links TRBV6-1 to TRBJ2-7; D is uncertain. V shed 0 bases and J shed 3 bases, with 12 bases lying between them. This CDR3 region has 15 residues. Germline V gene lookup returns CDR1 MNHNS and CDR2 SASEGT. CDR3 residues: CASSEASGGFYEQYF. CDR3 in DNA: TGTGCCAGCAGTGAAGCGTCCGGCGGCTTCTACGAGCAGTACTTC.

The V and J genes are TRBV20-1 and TRBJ2-2; the D gene could be TRBD1 or TRBD2 (6 bases each). Germline V gene lookup returns CDR1 DFQATT and CDR2 SNEGSKA (reference sequence). V was shortened by 5 bases and J by 4 bases, with 17 bases between the two germline ends. The CDR3 sequence is 15 residues long. The CDR3 region has the DNA TGCAGTGCTCAAGCCCGGGGGCCGGGCACCGGGGAGCTGTTTTTT. This encodes CSAQARGPGTGELFF.

This clonotype is medium-sized in the sample. The rearrangement links TRBV11-1 to TRBJ2-2; 7 nucleotides line up with TRBD2. Germline V gene sequence: CDR1 SGHAT, CDR2 FQDESV (reference sequence). Trimming cost V 5 bases and J 1 base; bases outside gene matches: 4. The CDR3 runs 15 residues. The CDR3 loop is CASSVGGRNTGELFF. CDR3 nucleotide sequence: TGTGCCAGCAGCGTCGGGGGGAGGAACACCGGGGAGCTGTTTTTT.

This clonotype was detected a few times. J is TRBJ2-3 and V is TRBV6-6; either TRBD1 or TRBD2 may supply D (5 bases each). Looked up from germline, CDR1 is MNHNY and CDR2 is SVGAGI (reference sequence). The CDR3 consists of 15 residues. Trimming pared 8 bases from V and 4 bases from J, leaving 19 bases between. The CDR3 nucleotides are TGTGCCAGCTCGGGGCAGGGTAGGCAACCAGATACGCAGTATTTT. Translating gives CASSGQGRQPDTQYF.

J is TRBJ2-7 and V is TRBV27; a possible D gene is TRBD1 (6 bases). V lost 6 bases to trimming and J lost 0 bases, with 15 bases between them. CDR1 is MNHEY, CDR2 SMNVEV, per germline (reference sequence). The CDR3 is made up of 15 amino acids. Written as DNA, the CDR3 is TGTGCCAGCAGGTCAGACAGGTTGACCTCCTACGAGCAGTACTTC. This sequence encodes CASRSDRLTSYEQYF.

V and J are TRBV7-2 and TRBJ2-3; unclear D gene. The CDR3 sequence is 13 residues long. The V end lost 5 bases, the J end lost 3 bases, and 9 bases lay between the germline ends. Germline-derived CDR1 and CDR2 are SGHTA and FQGNSA. The CDR3 DNA follows: TGTGCCAGCAGCGCGGACCAAACAGATACGCAGTATTTT. This gives the protein CASSADQTDTQYF.

In this sample, this clonotype is medium-sized. This sequence joins TRBV19 and TRBJ2-3, with D perhaps given as TRBD1 or TRBD2 (5 bases each). CDR1 and CDR2 from the germline V gene are LNHDA and SQIVND (reference sequence). This CDR3 has 14 amino acids. Between the trimmed V and J ends, which lost 2 bases and 0 bases, there was a span of 6 bases. The CDR3, as DNA: TGTGCCAGTAGTATATGGGGGAGCACAGATACGCAGTATTTT. Its translation: CASSIWGSTDTQYF.

In its sample, this clonotype was seen a few times. The chain is built from TRBV5-4 and TRBJ2-5; TRBD1 aligns across 10 bases. J gave up 3 bases and V 5 bases, and 7 bases lay outside the gene matches. The length of the CDR3 is 15 residues. Germline V gene data show CDR1 as SGHNT and CDR2 as YYREEE (reference sequence). The CDR3 sequence is CASSSDRGREETQYF. CDR3 coding DNA: TGTGCCAGCAGTTCCGACAGGGGGCGGGAAGAGACCCAGTACTTC.

This clonotype has a handful of counts. The chain links TRBV5-6 to TRBJ1-2, with TRBD1 matching over 10 bases. Germline values: CDR1 SGHDT, CDR2 YYEEEE. CDR3 length: 13 amino acids. With V trimmed by 4 bases and J by 8 bases, 5 bases remained unmatched. CDR3 DNA: TGTGCCAGCAGCGGGACAGGGGTTCTCGGCTACACCTTC. Amino acids: CASSGTGVLGYTF.

By its share, this clonotype is medium-sized. This chain uses TRBV29-1 with TRBJ2-1; 8 nucleotides align to TRBD1. Trimming at V came to 5 bases and at J to 8 bases, leaving 8 bases not matched to a gene. The CDR3 is 13 amino acids. Germline lookup yields CDR1 SQVTM and CDR2 ANQGSEA. CDR3 sequence: CSVYRGRGDEQFF. In nucleotides, the CDR3 is TGCAGCGTTTACAGGGGGAGAGGTGATGAGCAGTTCTTC.

This clonotype has more than one count but fewer than ten. The chain joins TRBV19 to TRBJ1-2; D gene unclear. This CDR3 contains 14 residues. V lost 7 bases, J lost 4 bases, and 16 bases lay in between. Per germline, CDR1 LNHDA and CDR2 SQIVND (reference sequence). DNA for the CDR3: TGTGCCAGTATTGGGCCACAAGTGGGCTATGGCTACACCTTC. This gives the protein CASIGPQVGYGYTF.

A remark on this clonotype: A much larger clone differs by one base, so this may be a read error. The chain links TRBV29-1 to TRBJ2-1; no definite D call. Trimming stripped 4 bases from V and 5 bases from J, with 9 bases between. The CDR3 spans 12 residues. The germline V gene has CDR1 SQVTM and CDR2 ANQGSEA. CDR3 amino acids: CSVAGVHNEQFF. The DNA of the CDR3 is TGCAGCGTTGCCGGCGTACACAATGAGCAGTTCTTC.

This clonotype has just one count. This rearrangement joins TRBV24-1 to TRBJ2-3, with 13 bases that match TRBD2. The CDR3 totals 16 residues. Losses at the gene ends were 4 bases for V and 5 bases for J; bases not matched to a gene: 5. The germline CDR1 and CDR2 sequences are KGHDR and SFDVKD. The CDR3 coding sequence is TGTGCCACCAGTGAGGGACTAGCGGGGCTATTAGATACGCAGTATTTT. Amino acids: CATSEGLAGLLDTQYF.

In this sample, this clonotype turned up a few times. V is TRBV27 and J is TRBJ2-1; 9 bases are a match to TRBD2. J gave up 12 bases and V 6 bases, and 9 bases lay outside the gene matches. The CDR3 has 13 residues. CDR1 is MNHEY and CDR2 is SMNVEV in the germline V gene (reference sequence). CDR3 sequence: CASSPGTSLGQFF. The DNA for the CDR3 is TGTGCCAGCAGCCCCGGGACTAGCTTAGGGCAGTTCTTC.